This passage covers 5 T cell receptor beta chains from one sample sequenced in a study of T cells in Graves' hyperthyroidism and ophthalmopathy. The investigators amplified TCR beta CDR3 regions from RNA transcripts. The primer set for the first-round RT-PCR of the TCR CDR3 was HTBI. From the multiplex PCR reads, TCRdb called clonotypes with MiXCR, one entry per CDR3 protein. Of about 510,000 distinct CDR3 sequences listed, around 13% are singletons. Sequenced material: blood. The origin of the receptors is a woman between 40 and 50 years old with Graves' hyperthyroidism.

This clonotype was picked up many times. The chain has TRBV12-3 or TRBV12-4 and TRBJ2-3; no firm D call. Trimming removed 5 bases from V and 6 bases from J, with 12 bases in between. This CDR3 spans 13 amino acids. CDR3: CASSERVRDTQYF. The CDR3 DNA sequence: TGTGCCAGCAGTGAAAGGGTCCGGGATACGCAGTATTTT.

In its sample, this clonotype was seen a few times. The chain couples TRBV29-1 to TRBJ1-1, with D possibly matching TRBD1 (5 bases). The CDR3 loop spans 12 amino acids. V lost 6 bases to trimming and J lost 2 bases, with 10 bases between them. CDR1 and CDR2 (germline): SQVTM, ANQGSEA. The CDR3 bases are TGCAGCGTCGGACAACTAAACACTGAAGCTTTCTTT. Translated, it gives CSVGQLNTEAFF.

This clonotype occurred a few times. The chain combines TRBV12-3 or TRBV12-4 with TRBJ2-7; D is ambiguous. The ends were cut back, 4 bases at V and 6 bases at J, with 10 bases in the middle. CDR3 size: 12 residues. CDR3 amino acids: CASSSPTSEQYF. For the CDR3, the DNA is TGTGCCAGCAGTTCCCCTACAAGCGAGCAGTACTTC.

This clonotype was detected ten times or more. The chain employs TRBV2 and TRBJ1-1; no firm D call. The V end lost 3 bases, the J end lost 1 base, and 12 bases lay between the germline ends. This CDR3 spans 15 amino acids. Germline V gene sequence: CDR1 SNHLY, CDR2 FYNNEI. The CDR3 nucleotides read TGTGCCAGCAGTGATGGGCCAGCGTGGAACACTGAAGCTTTCTTT. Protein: CASSDGPAWNTEAFF.

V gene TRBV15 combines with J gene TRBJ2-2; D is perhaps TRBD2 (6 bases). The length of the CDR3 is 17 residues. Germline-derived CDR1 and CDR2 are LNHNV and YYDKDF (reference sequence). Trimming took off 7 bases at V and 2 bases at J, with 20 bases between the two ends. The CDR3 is CATTAADEGLNTGELFF. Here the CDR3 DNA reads TGTGCCACCACCGCCGCTGATGAAGGACTAAACACCGGGGAGCTGTTTTTT.